A single sample is the source of the 27 T cell receptor beta chains below, sequenced in a study of cytomegalovirus exposure and HLA in healthy donors. This PCR relied on a set of 60 Vbeta primers and 13 Jbeta primers. Profiled with immunoSEQ multiplex PCR; TCRdb holds only in-frame clones, not every one. The sample holds some 200,000 clones, around 80% seen once. The sample consisted of PBMCs. Receptors originate from a woman in her 50s in good health and CMV-seronegative.

The gene calls are TRBV5-6 and TRBJ2-2; 10 bases fit TRBD1. Germline assignment: CDR1 SGHDT and CDR2 YYEEEE. Unmatched junction bases numbered 4, after V lost 3 bases and J lost 5 bases. The CDR3 sequence is 15 residues long. The CDR3 DNA is TGTGCCAGCAGCTGGGGGACAGGGGAAACCGGGGAGCTGTTTTTT. Protein sequence: CASSWGTGETGELFF.

The rearrangement links TRBV28 to TRBJ1-1; TRBD1 is a possible D gene (6 bases). There are 15 residues in the CDR3. Germline values: CDR1 MDHEN, CDR2 SYDVKM. V lost 7 bases to trimming and J lost 5 bases, with 20 bases between them. The CDR3 DNA follows: TGTGCCAGCAAAGGGCCTGCGGGAGGGGGAACTGAAGCTTTCTTT. This codes for CASKGPAGGGTEAFF. The full variable domain, its missing parts supplied by reference TRBV28 and TRBJ1-1, is DVKVTQSSRYLVKRTGEKVFLECVQDMDHENMFWYRQDPGLGLRLIYFSYDVKMKEKGDIPEGYSVSREKKERFSLILESASTNQTSMYLCASKGPAGGGTEAFFGQGTRLTVV.

The J gene is TRBJ2-7, the V gene TRBV28; 9 positions agree with TRBD1. This CDR3 has 15 residues. V lost 5 bases, J lost 1 base, and 6 bases stayed unmatched. Per the germline V gene, CDR1 is MDHEN and CDR2 is SYDVKM. CDR3 nucleotide sequence: TGTGCCAGCAGTCCACAGGGGGCTTGGTCCTACGAGCAGTACTTC. This translates into CASSPQGAWSYEQYF.

The rearrangement uses TRBV18 and TRBJ2-5; D unclear. Deletions cut 5 bases from V and 4 bases from J, with 8 bases between. This CDR3 spans 12 amino acids. Germline V gene lookup returns CDR1 KGHSH and CDR2 LQKENI. In nucleotides, the CDR3 is TGTGCCAGCTCAATCATCGGAGAGACCCAGTACTTC. This codes for CASSIIGETQYF.

V is TRBV4-2 and J is TRBJ2-7; 13 positions agree with TRBD2. Germline-derived CDR1 and CDR2 are LGHNA and YNFKEQ. This CDR3 spans 19 amino acids. V gave up 0 bases and J gave up 0 bases; unmatched junction bases: 8. This CDR3 reads CASSQDKGGLAGSSYEQYF. As DNA, the CDR3 is TGTGCCAGCAGCCAAGATAAAGGGGGACTAGCGGGGAGCTCCTACGAGCAGTACTTC.

As regards this clone: One end of the junction does not line up with germline, which may come from a read error. Additional DNA sequences in this sample encode the identical CDR3. J is TRBJ1-6 and V is TRBV6-6, with 12 nucleotides matching TRBD1. CDR3 size: 16 residues. Per germline, CDR1 MNHNY and CDR2 SVGAGI (reference sequence). The CDR3 here is CASSYDGTGGNSPLHF. The CDR3 coding sequence is TGTGCCAGCAGTTACGATGGGACAGGGGGCAATTCCCCCCTCCACTTT.

The chain joins TRBV28 to TRBJ2-2; 11 nucleotides align to TRBD2. The CDR3 sequence is 17 residues long. Germline CDR1 is MDHEN and CDR2 is SYDVKM. Trimming cost V 7 bases and J 7 bases; bases outside gene matches: 14. CDR3 in amino acids: CASKRTSGLLGDGELFF. The DNA for the CDR3 is TGTGCCAGCAAACGGACTAGCGGGCTCCTTGGTGACGGGGAGCTGTTTTTT.

V is TRBV14 and J is TRBJ2-7; possibly TRBD2 for D (5 bases). CDR1 and CDR2 (germline): SGHDN, FVKESK. The CDR3 is 16 amino acids. V dropped 3 bases and J dropped 0 bases, with 15 bases sitting between them. In DNA form, the CDR3 reads TGTGCCAGCAGCCAGGCCGGACTCTTAAGCTCCTACGAGCAGTACTTC. The encoded protein is CASSQAGLLSSYEQYF. Filled out from reference TRBV14 and TRBJ2-7, the complete variable domain reads EAGVTQFPSHSVIEKGQTVTLRCDPISGHDNLYWYRRVMGKEIKFLLHFVKESKQDESGMPNNRFLAERTGGTYSTLKVQPAELEDSGVYFCASSQAGLLSSYEQYFGPGTRLTVT.

In regard to this clone: A junction end diverges from the germline sequence, so it may reflect a read error. The V gene is TRBV7-9, the J gene TRBJ1-4; TRBD1 is a possible D gene (5 bases). The CDR3 contains 15 residues. Germline-derived CDR1 and CDR2 are SEHNR and FQNEAQ (reference sequence). CDR3 sequence: CSSSNTIGEEKKLFF. CDR3 coding DNA: TGTTCCAGCAGCAACACGATAGGGGAAGAGAAAAAACTGTTTTTT.

The chain recombines TRBV19 with TRBJ1-5, with unresolved D. V was pared by 6 bases and J by 3 bases, with 15 bases between. The V gene's germline CDR1 is LNHDA and CDR2 SQIVND (reference sequence). The CDR3 length is 15 residues. Here the CDR3 DNA reads TGTGCCAGTAGCCCCTTTACAGCGGCCAATCAGCCCCAGCATTTT. Amino acids: CASSPFTAANQPQHF. The full variable domain, with the rest looked up from reference TRBV19 and TRBJ1-5, is DGGITQSPKYLFRKEGQNVTLSCEQNLNHDAMYWYRQDPGQGLRLIYYSQIVNDFQKGDIAEGYSVSREKKESFPLTVTSAQKNPTAFYLCASSPFTAANQPQHFGDGTRLSIL.

V usage is TRBV27 and J usage is TRBJ2-1, with D perhaps TRBD2 (6 bases). Germline lookup yields CDR1 MNHEY and CDR2 SMNVEV (reference sequence). Trimming cost V 3 bases and J 0 bases, with 6 bases left between them. The CDR3 is 14 amino acids. CDR3 sequence reads: CASSLTSSYNEQFF. Written as DNA, the CDR3 is TGTGCCAGCAGTTTGACTAGCTCCTACAATGAGCAGTTCTTC.

As DNA, the CDR3 is TGTGCCAGTACTAAAGTGGGCAGGGGCCCGAACACCGGGGAGCTGTTTTTT. Its translation is CASTKVGRGPNTGELFF. The chain couples TRBV19 to TRBJ2-2; D perhaps matches TRBD1 (6 bases). The V end was cut by 7 bases, the J end by 0 bases, with 18 bases between. The germline gives CDR1 LNHDA, CDR2 SQIVND (reference sequence). The CDR3 extends over 17 amino acids.

This clone was seen once. The chain couples TRBV5-1 to TRBJ2-5, with TRBD2 matching 14 bases. V lost 4 bases, J lost 1 base, and 3 bases stayed unmatched. CDR3 length: 16 amino acids. CDR1 SGHRS and CDR2 YFSETQ come from the germline V gene. The CDR3, as DNA: TGCGCCAGCAGCCCGACTAGCGGGGGGGCCCAAGAGACCCAGTACTTC. Translated: CASSPTSGGAQETQYF.

The count of this clone is one. The J gene is TRBJ2-2, the V gene TRBV29-1, with TRBD2 identical over 10 bases. The germline CDR1 and CDR2 sequences are SQVTM and ANQGSEA. This CDR3 has 15 amino acids. V lost 6 bases, J lost 5 bases, and 9 bases stayed unmatched. In DNA, the CDR3 is TGCAGCGTCGCTCCTAGCGGGAGAAGGACCGGGGAGCTGTTTTTT. This gives the protein CSVAPSGRRTGELFF.

This chain joins TRBV7-3 and TRBJ1-1; D gene uncertain. The V gene lost 5 bases and the J gene lost 1 base, with 8 bases spanning the gap. CDR3 length: 13 residues. Germline V gene sequence: CDR1 SGHTA, CDR2 FQGTGA. The CDR3 bases are TGTGCCAGCAGCGGGAGGGAGAACACTGAAGCTTTCTTT. Translated, it gives CASSGRENTEAFF.

This clone turned up a few times. This chain connects TRBV5-6 to TRBJ2-7, with 8 bases matching TRBD2. The junction had 13 bases not matched to a gene; V was cut back by 4 bases and J by 4 bases. CDR1 is SGHDT, CDR2 YYEEEE, per germline. CDR3 size: 16 residues. The CDR3 sequence: CASSLGLVPPGYEQYF. CDR3 bases: TGTGCCAGCAGCCTGGGACTAGTACCCCCTGGATACGAGCAGTACTTC. Drawing the rest from reference TRBV5-6 and TRBJ2-7, the complete variable domain is DAGVTQSPTHLIKTRGQQVTLRCSPKSGHDTVSWYQQALGQGPQFIFQYYEEEERQRGNFPDRFSGHQFPNYSSELNVNALLLGDSALYLCASSLGLVPPGYEQYFGPGTRLTVT.

V and J are TRBV4-3 and TRBJ2-4; 7 nucleotides line up with TRBD1. V dropped 2 bases and J dropped 0; count of bases not matched to a gene: 1. The CDR3 spans 15 residues. Germline values: CDR1 LGHNA, CDR2 YSLEER. CDR3 loop: CASSQNRGAKNIQYF. DNA of the CDR3: TGCGCCAGCAGCCAAAACAGGGGAGCCAAAAACATTCAGTACTTC.

This chain uses TRBV6-1 with TRBJ1-3; weak D call: TRBD1 (5 bases). The germline CDR1 and CDR2 sequences are MNHNS and SASEGT. V lost 4 bases to trimming and J lost 0 bases, with 13 bases between them. The CDR3 sequence is 16 residues long. CDR3 nucleotide sequence: TGTGCCAGCAGTGGGACCAGGGAGGGCTCTGGAAACACCATATATTTT. Encoded protein: CASSGTREGSGNTIYF.

As regards this clone: The sample carries other DNA sequences with the same CDR3. The chain has TRBV28 and TRBJ1-6; 7 nucleotides match TRBD1. The CDR3 sequence is 14 residues long. The trim removed 6 bases at V and 1 base at J, leaving 0 bases unmatched. CDR1 MDHEN and CDR2 SYDVKM come from the germline V gene. DNA for the CDR3: TGTGCCAGCAGGGGACAGTCCTATAATTCACCCCTCCACTTT. This sequence encodes CASRGQSYNSPLHF. The whole variable domain, remainder taken from reference TRBV28 and TRBJ1-6, is DVKVTQSSRYLVKRTGEKVFLECVQDMDHENMFWYRQDPGLGLRLIYFSYDVKMKEKGDIPEGYSVSREKKERFSLILESASTNQTSMYLCASRGQSYNSPLHFGNGTRLTVT.

This clone came up a few times. The chain couples TRBV6-5 to TRBJ2-1, with 12 bases aligning to TRBD2. The CDR3 is made up of 14 amino acids. Germline CDR1 MNHEY, CDR2 SVGAGI. Trimming removed 6 bases from V and 6 bases from J; junction bases left unmatched: 3. Here the CDR3 reads CASRRGLAGNEQFF. For the CDR3, the DNA is TGTGCCAGCAGGCGGGGACTAGCGGGCAATGAGCAGTTCTTC.

This chain connects TRBV5-1 to TRBJ1-1; D is undetermined. The V end was cut by 4 bases, the J end by 0 bases, with 16 bases between. CDR1 is SGHRS, CDR2 YFSETQ, per germline. This CDR3 is 16 amino acids long. CDR3 protein: CASSVLGEIVNTEAFF. The DNA for the CDR3 is TGCGCCAGCAGCGTCCTCGGGGAGATAGTGAACACTGAAGCTTTCTTT. Based on the CDR3 plus reference TRBV5-1 and TRBJ1-1, the full variable domain is KAGVTQTPRYLIKTRGQQVTLSCSPISGHRSVSWYQQTPGQGLQFLFEYFSETQRNKGNFPGRFSGRQFSNSRSEMNVSTLELGDSALYLCASSVLGEIVNTEAFFGQGTRLTVV.

The genes are TRBV11-2 and TRBJ2-2; D gene ambiguous. The germline V and J ends were trimmed by 7 bases and 0 bases, with 12 bases remaining between them. The CDR3 totals 15 residues. Per the germline V gene, CDR1 is SGHAT and CDR2 is FQNNGV. Here the CDR3 reads CASKPSTSNTGELFF. The CDR3, as DNA: TGTGCCAGCAAACCTAGTACCTCGAACACCGGGGAGCTGTTTTTT.

A few counts support this clone. J is TRBJ2-6 and V is TRBV28; 7 bases align to TRBD2. Unmatched junction bases numbered 10, after V lost 5 bases and J lost 0 bases. CDR3 length: 18 residues. CDR1 is MDHEN and CDR2 is SYDVKM in the germline V gene. The DNA of the CDR3 is TGTGCCAGCAGTGGGGCATTTGGCGGGAGCTCTGGGGCCAACGTCCTGACTTTC. The encoded protein is CASSGAFGGSSGANVLTF.

The chain is built from TRBV5-1 and TRBJ2-1; TRBD1 aligns across 10 bases. J lost 7 bases, V lost 3 bases, and 7 bases had no gene match. CDR1 is SGHRS and CDR2 is YFSETQ in the germline V gene. This CDR3 spans 15 amino acids. The DNA for the CDR3 is TGCGCCAGCAGCTCCCGGGACAGGGGTGAGAATGAGCAGTTCTTC. It translates to CASSSRDRGENEQFF.

As regards this clone: Compared with germline, one end of the junction differs, possibly owing to a read error. The rearrangement joins TRBV6-1 to TRBJ1-1; 7 nucleotides match TRBD1. Germline CDR1 is MNHNS and CDR2 is SASEGT. This CDR3 has 14 amino acids. The CDR3 sequence: CAGSKGAGNTEAFF. For the CDR3, the DNA is TGTGCCGGCAGTAAGGGGGCAGGGAACACTGAAGCTTTCTTT.

V gene TRBV19 combines with J gene TRBJ1-3, with D possibly TRBD1 on 5 matching bases. The ends were cut back, 0 bases at V and 1 base at J, with 16 bases in the middle. Germline V gene data show CDR1 as LNHDA and CDR2 as SQIVND (reference sequence). This CDR3 comprises 18 residues. In DNA, the CDR3 is TGTGCCAGTAGTATAGAGTATCCGGGGACTAGGTCTGGAAACACCATATATTTT. It specifies CASSIEYPGTRSGNTIYF.

V is TRBV19 and J is TRBJ1-1, with a weak D call TRBD1 (5 bases). CDR3 length: 13 residues. CDR1 is LNHDA and CDR2 is SQIVND in the germline V gene (reference sequence). Trimming removed 4 bases at V and 5 bases at J, with 11 bases between. CDR3 bases: TGTGCCAGTAGTACTCTCGGGGGAACTGAAGCTTTCTTT. Translating it yields CASSTLGGTEAFF.